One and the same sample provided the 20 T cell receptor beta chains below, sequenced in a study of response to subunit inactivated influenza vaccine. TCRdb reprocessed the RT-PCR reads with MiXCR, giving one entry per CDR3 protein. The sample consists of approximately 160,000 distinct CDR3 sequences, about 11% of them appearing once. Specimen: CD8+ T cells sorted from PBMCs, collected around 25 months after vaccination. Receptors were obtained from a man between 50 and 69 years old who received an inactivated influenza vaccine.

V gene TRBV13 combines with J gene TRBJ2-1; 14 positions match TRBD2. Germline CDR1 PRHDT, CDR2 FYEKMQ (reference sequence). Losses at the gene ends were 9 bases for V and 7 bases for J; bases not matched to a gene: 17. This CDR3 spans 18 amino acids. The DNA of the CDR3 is TGTGCCAGTAGGCCGGGACTAGCGGGAGTAAGGTCTGGGAATGAGCAGTTCTTC. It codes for CASRPGLAGVRSGNEQFF.

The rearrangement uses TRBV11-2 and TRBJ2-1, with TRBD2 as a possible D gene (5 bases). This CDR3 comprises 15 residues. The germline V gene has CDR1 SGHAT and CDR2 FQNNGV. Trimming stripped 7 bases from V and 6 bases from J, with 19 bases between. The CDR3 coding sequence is TGTGCCAGCAACCCGGGGTGGGTCGAATTCAATGAGCAGTTCTTC. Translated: CASNPGWVEFNEQFF.

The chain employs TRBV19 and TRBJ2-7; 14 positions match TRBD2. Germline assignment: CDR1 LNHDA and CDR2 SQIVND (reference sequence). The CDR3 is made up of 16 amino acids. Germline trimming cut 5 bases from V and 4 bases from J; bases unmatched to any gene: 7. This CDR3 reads CASSPGLAGVAYEQYF. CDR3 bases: TGTGCCAGTAGTCCGGGACTAGCGGGAGTAGCTTACGAGCAGTACTTC.

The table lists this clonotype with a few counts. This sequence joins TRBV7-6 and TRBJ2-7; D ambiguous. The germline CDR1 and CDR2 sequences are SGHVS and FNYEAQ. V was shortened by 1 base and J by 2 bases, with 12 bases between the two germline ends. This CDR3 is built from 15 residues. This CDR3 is CASSLGQQATYEQYF. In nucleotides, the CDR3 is TGTGCCAGCAGCTTAGGGCAGCAAGCTACCTACGAGCAGTACTTC.

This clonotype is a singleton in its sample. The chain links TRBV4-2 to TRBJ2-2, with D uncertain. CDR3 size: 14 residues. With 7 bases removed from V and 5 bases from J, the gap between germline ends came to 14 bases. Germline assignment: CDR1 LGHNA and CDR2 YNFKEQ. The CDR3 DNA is TGTGCCAGCACGCCTAACGGAAGAACCGGGGAGCTGTTTTTT. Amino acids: CASTPNGRTGELFF.

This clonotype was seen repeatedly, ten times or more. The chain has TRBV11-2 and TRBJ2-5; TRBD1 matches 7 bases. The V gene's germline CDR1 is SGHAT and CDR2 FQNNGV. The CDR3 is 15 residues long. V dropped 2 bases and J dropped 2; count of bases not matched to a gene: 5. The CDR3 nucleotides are TGTGCCAGCAGCTTATTGGGGACAGAACAAGAGACCCAGTACTTC. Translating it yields CASSLLGTEQETQYF.

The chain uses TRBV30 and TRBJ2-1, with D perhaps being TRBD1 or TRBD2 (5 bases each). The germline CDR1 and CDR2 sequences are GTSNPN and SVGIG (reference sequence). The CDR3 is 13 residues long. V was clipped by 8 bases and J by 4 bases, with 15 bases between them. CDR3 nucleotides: TGTGCCCAAAGACGGGACCCATACAATGAGCAGTTCTTC. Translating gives CAQRRDPYNEQFF.

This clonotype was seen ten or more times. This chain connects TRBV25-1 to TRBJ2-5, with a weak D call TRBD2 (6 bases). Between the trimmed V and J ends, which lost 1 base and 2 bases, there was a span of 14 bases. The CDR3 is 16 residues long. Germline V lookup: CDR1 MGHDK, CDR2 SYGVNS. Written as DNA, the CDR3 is TGTGCCAGCAGTGAATTCGCGGGAATCCTACAAGAGACCCAGTACTTC. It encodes CASSEFAGILQETQYF.

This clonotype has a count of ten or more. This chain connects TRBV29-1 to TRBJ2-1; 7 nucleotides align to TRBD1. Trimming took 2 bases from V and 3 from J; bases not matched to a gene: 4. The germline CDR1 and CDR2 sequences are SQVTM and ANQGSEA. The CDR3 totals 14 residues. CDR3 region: CSVERTGSYNEQFF. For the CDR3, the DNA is TGCAGCGTTGAAAGGACAGGCAGCTACAATGAGCAGTTCTTC.

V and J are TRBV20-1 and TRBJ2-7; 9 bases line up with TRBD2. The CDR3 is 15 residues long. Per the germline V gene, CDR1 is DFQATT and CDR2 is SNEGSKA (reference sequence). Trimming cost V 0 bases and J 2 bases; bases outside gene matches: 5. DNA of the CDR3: TGCAGTGCTAGAGAGGCTAGCGGGATGACCTACGAGCAGTACTTC. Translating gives CSAREASGMTYEQYF.

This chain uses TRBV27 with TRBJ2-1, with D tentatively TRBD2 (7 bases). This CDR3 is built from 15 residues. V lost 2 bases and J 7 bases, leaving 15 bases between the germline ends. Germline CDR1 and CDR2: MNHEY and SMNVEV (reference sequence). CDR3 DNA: TGTGCCAGCAGTTTAGGTGTGGGAGGGGGGAATGAGCAGTTCTTC. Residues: CASSLGVGGGNEQFF.

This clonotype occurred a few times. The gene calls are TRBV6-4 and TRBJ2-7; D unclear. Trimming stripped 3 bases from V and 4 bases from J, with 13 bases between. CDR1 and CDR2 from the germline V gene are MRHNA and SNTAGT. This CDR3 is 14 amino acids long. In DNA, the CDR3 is TGTGCCAGCAGTGAAACAGCAGACTCTTACGAGCAGTACTTC. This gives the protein CASSETADSYEQYF.

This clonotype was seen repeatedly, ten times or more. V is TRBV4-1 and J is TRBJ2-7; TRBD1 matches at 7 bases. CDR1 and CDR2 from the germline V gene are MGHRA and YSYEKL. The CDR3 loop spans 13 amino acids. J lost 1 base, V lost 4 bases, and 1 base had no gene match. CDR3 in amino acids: CASSPQGSYEQYF. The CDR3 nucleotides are TGCGCCAGCAGCCCACAGGGGTCCTACGAGCAGTACTTC.

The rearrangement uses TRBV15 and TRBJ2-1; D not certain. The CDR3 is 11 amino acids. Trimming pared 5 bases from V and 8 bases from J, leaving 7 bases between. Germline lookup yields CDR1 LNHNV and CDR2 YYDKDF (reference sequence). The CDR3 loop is CATSRSYEQFF. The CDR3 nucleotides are TGTGCCACCAGCCGCAGCTATGAGCAGTTCTTC.

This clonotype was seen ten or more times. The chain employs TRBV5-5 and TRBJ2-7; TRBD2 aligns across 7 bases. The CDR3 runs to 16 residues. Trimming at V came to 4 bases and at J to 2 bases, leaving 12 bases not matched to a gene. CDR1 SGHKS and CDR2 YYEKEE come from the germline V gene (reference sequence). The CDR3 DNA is TGTGCCAGCAGCCGGTTCGGGGGGACTGCTGCCTACGAGCAGTACTTC. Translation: CASSRFGGTAAYEQYF. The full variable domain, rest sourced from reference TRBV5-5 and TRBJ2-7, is DAGVTQSPTHLIKTRGQQVTLRCSPISGHKSVSWYQQVLGQGPQFIFQYYEKEERGRGNFPDRFSARQFPNYSSELNVNALLLGDSALYLCASSRFGGTAAYEQYFGPGTRLTVT.

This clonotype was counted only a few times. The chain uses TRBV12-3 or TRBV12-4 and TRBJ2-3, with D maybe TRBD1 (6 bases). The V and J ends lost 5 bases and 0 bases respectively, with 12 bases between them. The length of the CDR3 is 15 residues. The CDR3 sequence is CASSPDSTSTDTQYF. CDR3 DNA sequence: TGTGCCAGCAGTCCGGACAGTACTAGCACAGATACGCAGTATTTT.

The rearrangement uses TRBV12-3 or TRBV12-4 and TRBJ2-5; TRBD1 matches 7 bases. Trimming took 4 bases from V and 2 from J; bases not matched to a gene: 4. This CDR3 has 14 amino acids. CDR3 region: CASSSQGQQETQYF. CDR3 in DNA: TGTGCCAGCAGTTCGCAGGGACAGCAAGAGACCCAGTACTTC.

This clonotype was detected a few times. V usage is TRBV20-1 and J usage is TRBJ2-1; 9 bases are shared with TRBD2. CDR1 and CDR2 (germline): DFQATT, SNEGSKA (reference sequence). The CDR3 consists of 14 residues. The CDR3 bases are TGCAGCCCCGAAGGAGCGGGAGGCTACAATGAGCAGTTCTTC. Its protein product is CSPEGAGGYNEQFF.

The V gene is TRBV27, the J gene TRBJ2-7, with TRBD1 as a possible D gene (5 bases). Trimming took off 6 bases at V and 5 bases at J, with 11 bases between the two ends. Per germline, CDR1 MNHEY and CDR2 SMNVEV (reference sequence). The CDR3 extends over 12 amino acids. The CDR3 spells CASRPGLDEQYF. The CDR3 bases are TGTGCCAGCAGGCCAGGGCTAGACGAGCAGTACTTC.

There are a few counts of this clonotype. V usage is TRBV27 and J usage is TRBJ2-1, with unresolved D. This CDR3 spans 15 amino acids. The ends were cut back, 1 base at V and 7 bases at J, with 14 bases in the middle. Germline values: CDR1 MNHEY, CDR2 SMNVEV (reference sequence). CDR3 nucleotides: TGTGCCAGCAGTTTATACCCCCCCAGCGTGAATGAGCAGTTCTTC. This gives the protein CASSLYPPSVNEQFF.